Below, 18 T cell receptor beta chains from the same sample are listed, as sequenced in a study of blood T cell repertoires in COVID-19. Only in-frame clones appear in the TCRdb table, and some are missing; sequencing was by immunoSEQ multiplex PCR. The sample has approximately 60,000 clones, more than 75% seen once. Sample: peripheral blood. These receptors all stem from a man between 60 and 75 years old with active or convalescent COVID-19.

This rearrangement joins TRBV19 to TRBJ1-5; tentative D call: TRBD1 (5 bases). The ends were cut back, 5 bases at V and 6 bases at J, with 8 bases in the middle. The CDR3 contains 12 residues. CDR1 is LNHDA and CDR2 is SQIVND in the germline V gene (reference sequence). Here the CDR3 reads CASSDQGQPQHF. CDR3 DNA sequence: TGTGCCAGTAGTGATCAGGGTCAGCCCCAGCATTTT. Variable domain in full (rest from reference TRBV19 and TRBJ1-5): DGGITQSPKYLFRKEGQNVTLSCEQNLNHDAMYWYRQDPGQGLRLIYYSQIVNDFQKGDIAEGYSVSREKKESFPLTVTSAQKNPTAFYLCASSDQGQPQHFGDGTRLSIL.

The chain employs TRBV4-2 and TRBJ2-3, with 7 bases that match TRBD1. This CDR3 spans 16 amino acids. Unmatched junction bases numbered 6, after V lost 0 bases and J lost 3 bases. Germline values: CDR1 LGHNA, CDR2 YNFKEQ. CDR3 loop: CASSQDPEQGTDTQYF. CDR3 nucleotide sequence: TGTGCCAGCAGCCAAGACCCCGAACAGGGGACAGATACGCAGTATTTT.

This clone was counted only a few times. The CDR3 nucleotides are TGCGCCAGCAGCCAAGGGCAGGGTGTGGTTGAAAAACTGTTTTTT. Protein sequence: CASSQGQGVVEKLFF. The chain combines TRBV4-1 with TRBJ1-4, with TRBD1 as a possible D gene (5 bases). This CDR3 is built from 15 residues. From germline, CDR1 is MGHRA and CDR2 YSYEKL. Trimming pared 1 base from V and 7 bases from J, leaving 13 bases between.

The chain combines TRBV18 with TRBJ2-2; 9 nucleotides agree with TRBD1. The CDR3 runs to 16 residues. From germline, CDR1 is KGHSH and CDR2 LQKENI. After removal of 5 bases from V and 3 bases from J, the junction contained 7 bases not matched to a gene. DNA of the CDR3: TGTGCCAGCTCATCCTACAGGGGGCTGGACACCGGGGAGCTGTTTTTT. It codes for CASSSYRGLDTGELFF.

The CDR3 region is CASSVDRASAKNIQYF. CDR3 DNA sequence: TGTGCCAGCAGTGTCGACAGGGCCTCAGCCAAAAACATTCAGTACTTC. This sequence joins TRBV6-1 and TRBJ2-4; 7 nucleotides agree with TRBD1. CDR1 MNHNS and CDR2 SASEGT come from the germline V gene. The CDR3 has 16 amino acids. J was trimmed by 0 bases and V by 4 bases; bases with no gene match: 6.

The chain is built from TRBV19 and TRBJ1-1; 12 bases match TRBD1. The CDR3 sequence is 13 residues long. CDR1 is LNHDA, CDR2 SQIVND, per germline (reference sequence). J lost 10 bases, V lost 6 bases, and 6 bases had no gene match. As DNA, the CDR3 is TGTGCCAGTAGGGGACAGGGGGCGTTTACAGCTTTCTTT. As protein: CASRGQGAFTAFF.

This clone came up once. The V and J genes are TRBV6-5 and TRBJ1-3; possibly TRBD1 for D (5 bases). The CDR3 covers 14 residues. V gave up 5 bases and J gave up 4 bases, with 12 bases separating them. Per germline, CDR1 MNHEY and CDR2 SVGAGI. CDR3 DNA: TGTGCCAGCAGTCAACAGGAGGGAGGAAACACCATATATTTT. It encodes CASSQQEGGNTIYF.

The chain employs TRBV5-8 and TRBJ1-1; a possible D gene is TRBD1 (5 bases). The CDR3 loop spans 13 amino acids. Germline CDR1 is SGHTS and CDR2 is YDEGEE. Between the trimmed V and J ends, which lost 4 bases and 2 bases, there was a span of 9 bases. In nucleotides, the CDR3 is TGTGCCAGCAGCCTGACAGCTAACACTGAAGCTTTCTTT. It codes for CASSLTANTEAFF. Full variable domain (outside the CDR3, taken from reference TRBV5-8 and TRBJ1-1): EAGVTQSPTHLIKTRGQQATLRCSPISGHTSVYWYQQALGLGLQFLLWYDEGEERNRGNFPPRFSGRQFPNYSSELNVNALELEDSALYLCASSLTANTEAFFGQGTRLTVV.

The chain links TRBV19 to TRBJ1-5, with D tentatively TRBD1 (5 bases). Per the germline V gene, CDR1 is LNHDA and CDR2 is SQIVND (reference sequence). Between the trimmed V and J ends, which lost 2 bases and 2 bases, there was a span of 16 bases. The length of the CDR3 is 17 residues. The CDR3 DNA sequence: TGTGCCAGTAGTATAATTGGCGGGGGGTCGGGCAATCAGCCCCAGCATTTT. It is translated as CASSIIGGGSGNQPQHF.

This chain joins TRBV5-5 and TRBJ2-1; 10 nucleotides align to TRBD2. This CDR3 has 17 residues. CDR1 is SGHKS, CDR2 YYEKEE, per germline (reference sequence). Trimming took 0 bases from V and 8 from J; bases not matched to a gene: 11. CDR3 sequence: CASSLGPRLAGVYEQFF. DNA of the CDR3: TGTGCCAGCAGCTTGGGGCCCCGACTAGCGGGTGTTTATGAGCAGTTCTTC.

The chain uses TRBV6-5 and TRBJ1-1; weak D call: TRBD1 (6 bases). The CDR3 length is 15 residues. V was shortened by 4 bases and J by 1 base, with 13 bases between the two germline ends. From germline, CDR1 is MNHEY and CDR2 SVGAGI. In nucleotides, the CDR3 is TGTGCCAGCAGTTCGAGGGGGAGTCGGAACACTGAAGCTTTCTTT. Translation: CASSSRGSRNTEAFF.

The genes are TRBV6-5 and TRBJ1-5; perhaps TRBD1 as D (6 bases). Germline-derived CDR1 and CDR2 are MNHEY and SVGAGI. V dropped 5 bases and J dropped 4 bases, with 9 bases sitting between them. The CDR3 covers 13 residues. The CDR3 region is CASSRGANQPQHF. DNA of the CDR3: TGTGCCAGCAGTCGGGGGGCTAATCAGCCCCAGCATTTT.

This clone was detected once. This chain links TRBV7-9 with TRBJ2-2, with 7 bases that match TRBD1. J lost 5 bases, V lost 2 bases, and 11 bases had no gene match. There are 17 residues in the CDR3. The germline CDR1 and CDR2 sequences are SEHNR and FQNEAQ (reference sequence). The CDR3 DNA sequence: TGTGCCAGCAGCTTAAGGGCGAACAGGGGCTTAACCGGGGAGCTGTTTTTT. Protein: CASSLRANRGLTGELFF.

The chain combines TRBV7-9 with TRBJ2-7; 12 bases agree with TRBD1. Germline CDR1 reads SEHNR; CDR2 reads FQNEAQ (reference sequence). CDR3 length: 14 residues. V lost 5 bases and J lost 7; bases outside the gene matches: 6. The CDR3 nucleotides are TGTGCCAGCAGCCCCCGGGACAGGGGGCGGGAGCAGTACTTC. The encoded protein is CASSPRDRGREQYF.

This chain uses TRBV27 with TRBJ2-1, with TRBD2 matching 9 bases. V dropped 4 bases and J dropped 6; count of bases not matched to a gene: 7. The germline V gene encodes CDR1 MNHEY and CDR2 SMNVEV (reference sequence). The CDR3 runs to 15 residues. CDR3 residues: CASSSLAGGPNEQFF. The CDR3 DNA reads TGTGCCAGCAGTTCCCTGGCGGGGGGGCCCAATGAGCAGTTCTTC.

The J gene is TRBJ2-5, the V gene TRBV6-5; 9 bases fit TRBD2. V shed 0 bases, J shed 6 bases, and the junction held 8 bases outside the gene matches. The germline gives CDR1 MNHEY, CDR2 SVGAGI. CDR3 length: 16 amino acids. This CDR3 reads CASSYSRGGSMKTQYF. The CDR3 nucleotides read TGTGCCAGCAGTTACTCGCGGGGGGGCAGTATGAAGACCCAGTACTTC.

The chain links TRBV9 to TRBJ2-3, with 8 bases fitting TRBD2. Germline CDR1 is SGDLS and CDR2 is YYNGEE. Germline trimming cut 4 bases from V and 2 bases from J; bases unmatched to any gene: 6. The CDR3 runs 15 residues. In nucleotides, the CDR3 is TGTGCCAGCAGCCAACAACTAGCGGTCACAGATACGCAGTATTTT. Amino acids: CASSQQLAVTDTQYF.

The chain employs TRBV4-3 and TRBJ2-3; tentatively, D is TRBD2 (6 bases). Germline CDR1 is LGHNA and CDR2 is YSLEER. V was shortened by 4 bases and J by 3 bases, with 11 bases between the two germline ends. This CDR3 has 14 amino acids. As DNA, the CDR3 is TGCGCCAGCAGCCCAAGAGCGGGTACAGATACGCAGTATTTT. Protein sequence: CASSPRAGTDTQYF.